Given below is one TCR beta chain in context. V shed 5 bases and J shed 4 bases, with 5 bases lying between them. The CDR3 loop spans 12 amino acids. The data derive from a study of blood T cell repertoires in COVID-19. The protocol was immunoSEQ multiplex PCR, while the TCRdb copy is restricted to in-frame clones and leaves out a portion. The repertoire consists of 350,000 to 450,000 clones, with 91% occurring once and the leading ten covering around 0.94%. Participants were aged about 18 to 90 years, lived in under 25 US areas, and enrolled virtually. J is TRBJ1-4 and V is TRBV12-3 or TRBV12-4; D is undetermined. The sample was PBMCs or T cells enriched from blood (not recorded which). The sequence was collected from a woman aged 40 to 50 who had been exposed to COVID-19. The CDR3 here is CASSRFNEKLFF. The CDR3, as DNA: TGTGCCAGCAGTCGTTTTAATGAAAAACTGTTTTTT.